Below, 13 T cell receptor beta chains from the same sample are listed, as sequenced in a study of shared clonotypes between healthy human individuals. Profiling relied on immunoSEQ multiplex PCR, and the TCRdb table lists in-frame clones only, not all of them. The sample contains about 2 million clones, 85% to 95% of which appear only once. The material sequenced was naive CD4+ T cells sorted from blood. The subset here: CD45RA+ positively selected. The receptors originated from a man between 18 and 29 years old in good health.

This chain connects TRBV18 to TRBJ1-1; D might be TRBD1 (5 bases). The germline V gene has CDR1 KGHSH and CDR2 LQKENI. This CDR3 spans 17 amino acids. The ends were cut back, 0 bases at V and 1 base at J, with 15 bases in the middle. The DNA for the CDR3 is TGTGCCAGCTCACCACCCGGACGGGGGTCGGGGAACACTGAAGCTTTCTTT. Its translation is CASSPPGRGSGNTEAFF. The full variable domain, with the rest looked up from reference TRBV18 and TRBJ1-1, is NAGVMQNPRHLVRRRGQEARLRCSPMKGHSHVYWYRQLPEEGLKFMVYLQKENIIDESGMPKERFSAEFPKEGPSILRIQQVVRGDSAAYFCASSPPGRGSGNTEAFFGQGTRLTVV.

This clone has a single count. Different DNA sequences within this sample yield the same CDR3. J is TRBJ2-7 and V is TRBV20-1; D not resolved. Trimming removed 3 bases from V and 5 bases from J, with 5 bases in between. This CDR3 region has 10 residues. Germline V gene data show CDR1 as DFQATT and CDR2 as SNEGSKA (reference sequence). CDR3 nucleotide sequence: TGCAGTGCTAGGATCCACGAGCAGTACTTC. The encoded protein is CSARIHEQYF.

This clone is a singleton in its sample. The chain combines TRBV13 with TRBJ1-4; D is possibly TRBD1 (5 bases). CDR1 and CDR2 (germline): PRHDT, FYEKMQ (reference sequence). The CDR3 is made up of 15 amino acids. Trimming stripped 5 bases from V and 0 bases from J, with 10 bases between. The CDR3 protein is CASSPGRSTNEKLFF. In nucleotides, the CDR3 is TGTGCCAGCAGCCCAGGGCGGTCAACTAATGAAAAACTGTTTTTT.

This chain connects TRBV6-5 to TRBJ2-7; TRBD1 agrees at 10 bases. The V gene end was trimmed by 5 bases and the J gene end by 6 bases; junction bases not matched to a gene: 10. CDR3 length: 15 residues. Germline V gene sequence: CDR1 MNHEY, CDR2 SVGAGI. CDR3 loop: CASSTGTGESSEQYF. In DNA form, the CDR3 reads TGTGCCAGCAGTACCGGGACAGGGGAAAGTAGCGAGCAGTACTTC.

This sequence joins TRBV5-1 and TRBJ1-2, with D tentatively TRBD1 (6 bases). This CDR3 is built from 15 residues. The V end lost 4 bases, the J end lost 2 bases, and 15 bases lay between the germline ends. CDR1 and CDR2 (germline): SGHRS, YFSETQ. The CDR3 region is CASSEAGVVNYGYTF. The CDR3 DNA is TGCGCCAGCAGCGAGGCAGGGGTTGTCAACTATGGCTACACCTTC.

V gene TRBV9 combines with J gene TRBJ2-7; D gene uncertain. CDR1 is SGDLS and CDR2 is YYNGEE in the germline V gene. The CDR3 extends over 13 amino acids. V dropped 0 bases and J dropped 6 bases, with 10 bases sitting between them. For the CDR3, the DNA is TGTGCCAGCAGCGTAGATTTGAGCAGCGAGCAGTACTTC. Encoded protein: CASSVDLSSEQYF.

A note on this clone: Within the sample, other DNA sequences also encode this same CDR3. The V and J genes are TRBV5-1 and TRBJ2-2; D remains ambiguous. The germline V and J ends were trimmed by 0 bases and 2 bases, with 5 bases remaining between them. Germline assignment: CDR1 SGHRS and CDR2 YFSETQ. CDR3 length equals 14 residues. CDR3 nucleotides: TGCGCCAGCAGCTTGGACTTAAACACCGGGGAGCTGTTTTTT. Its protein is CASSLDLNTGELFF. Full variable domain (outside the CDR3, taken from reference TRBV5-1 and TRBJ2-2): KAGVTQTPRYLIKTRGQQVTLSCSPISGHRSVSWYQQTPGQGLQFLFEYFSETQRNKGNFPGRFSGRQFSNSRSEMNVSTLELGDSALYLCASSLDLNTGELFFGEGSRLTVL.

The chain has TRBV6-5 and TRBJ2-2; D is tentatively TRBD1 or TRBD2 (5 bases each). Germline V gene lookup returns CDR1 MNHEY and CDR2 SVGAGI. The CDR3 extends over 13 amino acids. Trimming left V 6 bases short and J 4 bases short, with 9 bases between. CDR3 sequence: CASSRGITGELFF. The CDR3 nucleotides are TGTGCCAGCAGCCGGGGCATCACCGGGGAGCTGTTTTTT.

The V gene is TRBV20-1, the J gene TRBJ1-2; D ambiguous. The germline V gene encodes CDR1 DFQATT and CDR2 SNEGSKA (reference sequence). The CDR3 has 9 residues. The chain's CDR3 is CSIPEGYTF. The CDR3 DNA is TGCAGCATTCCCGAGGGCTACACCTTC.

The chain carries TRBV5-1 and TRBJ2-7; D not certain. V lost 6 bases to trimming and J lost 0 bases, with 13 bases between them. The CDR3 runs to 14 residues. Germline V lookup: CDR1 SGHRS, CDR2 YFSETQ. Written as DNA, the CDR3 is TGCGCCAGCAAGGAAGGATCACACTCCTACGAGCAGTACTTC. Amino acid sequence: CASKEGSHSYEQYF. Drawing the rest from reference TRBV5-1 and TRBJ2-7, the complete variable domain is KAGVTQTPRYLIKTRGQQVTLSCSPISGHRSVSWYQQTPGQGLQFLFEYFSETQRNKGNFPGRFSGRQFSNSRSEMNVSTLELGDSALYLCASKEGSHSYEQYFGPGTRLTVT.

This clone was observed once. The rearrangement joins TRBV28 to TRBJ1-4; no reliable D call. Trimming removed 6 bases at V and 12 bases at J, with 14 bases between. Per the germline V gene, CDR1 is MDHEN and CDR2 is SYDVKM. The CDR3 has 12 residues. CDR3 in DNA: TGTGCCAGCAGCCGGTTGGGCGCGGAACTGTTTTTT. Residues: CASSRLGAELFF.

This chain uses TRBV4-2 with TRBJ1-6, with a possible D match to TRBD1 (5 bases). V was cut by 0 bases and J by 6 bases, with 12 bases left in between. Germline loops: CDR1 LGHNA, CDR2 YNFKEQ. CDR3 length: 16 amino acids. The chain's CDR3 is CASSQDLGVANSPLHF. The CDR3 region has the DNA TGTGCCAGCAGCCAAGATTTAGGGGTGGCTAATTCACCCCTCCACTTT.

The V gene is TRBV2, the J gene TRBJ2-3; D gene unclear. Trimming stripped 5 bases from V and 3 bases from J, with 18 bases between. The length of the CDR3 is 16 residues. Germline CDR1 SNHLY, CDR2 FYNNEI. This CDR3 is CASSNRFDPRTDTQYF. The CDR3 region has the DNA TGTGCCAGCAGTAACCGATTCGACCCACGGACAGATACGCAGTATTTT.